The rows below give T cell receptor beta chains drawn from one sample of a study of T-cell reconstitution after alpha-beta-depleted transplantation in children. MiXCR, applied by TCRdb to the PCR reads, yields one record per CDR3 protein. Among about 110,000 distinct CDR3 sequences listed, approximately 6.6% were seen once. Specimen: PBMCs, mostly from graft donor cells, collected 360 days after TCRalphabeta/CD19-depleted stem cell transplant. These receptors all come from a male patient between 2 and 10 years old who had a stem cell transplant for acute lymphoblastic leukemia, so the T cells may come from the graft donor. Both conserved end residues are part of each CDR3. Fields, in order: CDR3 DNA, CDR3 protein, V gene, clone size, J gene, D gene. A D gene is named only where the DNA matches it firmly. Size is stated for part of the rows, as once, few or many counts, or as a class when the clone is expanded.

CDR3 DNA: TGCAGCGTTGAAGAAATTAGCGGGAGTGATGTGACCCAGTACTTC; CDR3 protein: CSVEEISGSDVTQYF; V gene: TRBV29-1; clone size: many; J gene: TRBJ2-5; D gene: TRBD2
CDR3 DNA: TGTGCCAGCAGGAAGCGGGGGGGCGACACCGGGGAGCTGTTTTTT; CDR3 protein: CASRKRGGDTGELFF; V gene: TRBV6-1; clone size: many; J gene: TRBJ2-2; D gene: TRBD2
CDR3 DNA: TGTGCCAGCAAGACAGCTAATGAAAAACTGTTTTTT; CDR3 protein: CASKTANEKLFF; V gene: TRBV6-5; clone size: few; J gene: TRBJ1-4; D gene: NA
CDR3 DNA: TGCGCCAGCATGGCGGGATCCACAGATACGCAGTATTTT; CDR3 protein: CASMAGSTDTQYF; V gene: TRBV5-1; clone size: NA; J gene: TRBJ2-3; D gene: NA
CDR3 DNA: TGTGCCAGCAGCTTAACGTATGGGGCTAGCAGAGAGACCCAGTACTTC; CDR3 protein: CASSLTYGASRETQYF; V gene: TRBV7-3; clone size: NA; J gene: TRBJ2-5; D gene: NA
CDR3 DNA: TGTGCCAGCAGTTACCTGACAGGGGGAAGGTCTGGGGCCAACGTCCTGACTTTC; CDR3 protein: CASSYLTGGRSGANVLTF; V gene: TRBV27; clone size: many; J gene: TRBJ2-6; D gene: TRBD1
CDR3 DNA: TGTGCCACCCAGACAGGGGTGAATTCACCCCTCCACTTT; CDR3 protein: CATQTGVNSPLHF; V gene: TRBV27; clone size: many; J gene: TRBJ1-6; D gene: TRBD1
CDR3 DNA: TGCAGTGCTAGAGCCCTACGGGGGAGTATAGACAATGAGCAGTTCTTC; CDR3 protein: CSARALRGSIDNEQFF; V gene: TRBV20-1; clone size: many; J gene: TRBJ2-1; D gene: NA
CDR3 DNA: TGCAGTGCTAGAATCCGGGACAGGGACTATGGCTACACCTTC; CDR3 protein: CSARIRDRDYGYTF; V gene: TRBV20-1; clone size: NA; J gene: TRBJ1-2; D gene: TRBD1
CDR3 DNA: TGCAGTGCTAGTTTAACAGGAACCTACCAGTATTTT; CDR3 protein: CSASLTGTYQYF; V gene: TRBV20-1; clone size: NA; J gene: TRBJ2-3; D gene: NA
CDR3 DNA: TGTGCCAGCACCCCCGGACTAGCGGGGGCGAGCTCCTACAATGAGCAGTTCTTC; CDR3 protein: CASTPGLAGASSYNEQFF; V gene: TRBV27; clone size: many; J gene: TRBJ2-1; D gene: TRBD2
CDR3 DNA: TGTGCTAGTGGTTTAAACAGGGGCTCCTACAATGAGCAGTTCTTC; CDR3 protein: CASGLNRGSYNEQFF; V gene: TRBV12-5; clone size: many; J gene: TRBJ2-1; D gene: TRBD1
CDR3 DNA: TGTGCCAGCAGCCAAGACGGGCGGGGGGATGAAAAACTGTTTTTT; CDR3 protein: CASSQDGRGDEKLFF; V gene: TRBV4-2; clone size: NA; J gene: TRBJ1-4; D gene: NA
CDR3 DNA: TGTGCCATCAGTGAGCCCGGGAGTCCAGATACGCAGTATTTT; CDR3 protein: CAISEPGSPDTQYF; V gene: TRBV10-3; clone size: many; J gene: TRBJ2-3; D gene: NA